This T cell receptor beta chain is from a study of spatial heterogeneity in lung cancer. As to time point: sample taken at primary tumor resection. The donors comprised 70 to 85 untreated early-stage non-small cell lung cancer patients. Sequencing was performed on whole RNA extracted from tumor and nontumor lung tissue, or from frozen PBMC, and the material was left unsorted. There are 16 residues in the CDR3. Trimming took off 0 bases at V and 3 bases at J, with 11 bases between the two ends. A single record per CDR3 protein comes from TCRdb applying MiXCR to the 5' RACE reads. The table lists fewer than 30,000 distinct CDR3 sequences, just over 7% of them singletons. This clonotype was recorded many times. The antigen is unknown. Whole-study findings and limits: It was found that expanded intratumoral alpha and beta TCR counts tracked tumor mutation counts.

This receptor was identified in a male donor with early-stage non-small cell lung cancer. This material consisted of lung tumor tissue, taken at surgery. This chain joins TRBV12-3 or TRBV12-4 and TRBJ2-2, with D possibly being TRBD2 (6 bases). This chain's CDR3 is CASSLALARDTGELFF. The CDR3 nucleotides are TGTGCCAGCAGTTTAGCACTAGCAAGGGACACCGGGGAGCTGTTTTTT.